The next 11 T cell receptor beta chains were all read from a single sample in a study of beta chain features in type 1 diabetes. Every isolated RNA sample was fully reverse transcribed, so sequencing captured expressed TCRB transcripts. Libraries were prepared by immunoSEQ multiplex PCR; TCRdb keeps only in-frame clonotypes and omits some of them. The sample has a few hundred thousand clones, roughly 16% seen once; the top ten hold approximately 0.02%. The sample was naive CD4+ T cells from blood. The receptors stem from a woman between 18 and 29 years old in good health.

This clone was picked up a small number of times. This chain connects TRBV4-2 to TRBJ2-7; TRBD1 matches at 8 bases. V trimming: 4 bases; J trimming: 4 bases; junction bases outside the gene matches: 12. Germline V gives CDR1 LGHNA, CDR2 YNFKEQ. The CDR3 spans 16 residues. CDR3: CASSRSRGTGTYEQYF. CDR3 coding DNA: TGTGCCAGCAGCCGTAGTCGCGGGACAGGAACGTACGAGCAGTACTTC.

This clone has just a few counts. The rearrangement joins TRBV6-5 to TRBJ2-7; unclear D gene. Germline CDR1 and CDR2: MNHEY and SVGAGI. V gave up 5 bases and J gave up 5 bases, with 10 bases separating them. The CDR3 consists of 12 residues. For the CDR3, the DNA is TGTGCCAGCAGTCTCAACTTAAACGAGCAGTACTTC. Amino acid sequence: CASSLNLNEQYF.

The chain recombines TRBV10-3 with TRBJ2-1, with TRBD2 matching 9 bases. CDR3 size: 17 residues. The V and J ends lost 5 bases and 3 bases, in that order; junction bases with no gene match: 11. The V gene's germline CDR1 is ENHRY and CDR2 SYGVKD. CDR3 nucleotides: TGTGCCATCAGTAGCATAGCGGGAGATCTCAGCTACAATGAGCAGTTCTTC. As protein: CAISSIAGDLSYNEQFF.

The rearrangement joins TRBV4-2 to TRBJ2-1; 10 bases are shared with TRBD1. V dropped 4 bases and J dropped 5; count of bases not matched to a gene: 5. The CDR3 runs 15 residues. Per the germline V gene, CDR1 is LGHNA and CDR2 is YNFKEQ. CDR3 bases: TGTGCCAGCAGCCCCGACAGGGGGCATGACAATGAGCAGTTCTTC. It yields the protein CASSPDRGHDNEQFF.

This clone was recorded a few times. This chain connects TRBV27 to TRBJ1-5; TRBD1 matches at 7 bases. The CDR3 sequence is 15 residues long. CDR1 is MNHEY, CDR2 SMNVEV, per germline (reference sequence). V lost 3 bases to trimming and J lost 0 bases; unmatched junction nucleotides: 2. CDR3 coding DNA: TGTGCCAGCAGTTTGGGACAGAATAGCAATCAGCCCCAGCATTTT. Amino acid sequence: CASSLGQNSNQPQHF.

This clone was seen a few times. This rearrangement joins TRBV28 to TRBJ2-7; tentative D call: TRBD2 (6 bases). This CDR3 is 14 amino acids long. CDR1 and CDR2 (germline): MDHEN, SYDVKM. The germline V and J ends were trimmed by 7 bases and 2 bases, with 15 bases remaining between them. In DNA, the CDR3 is TGTGCCAGCAACTCCCGCAGACTAGCCTACGAGCAGTACTTC. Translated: CASNSRRLAYEQYF. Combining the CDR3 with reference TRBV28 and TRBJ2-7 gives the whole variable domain DVKVTQSSRYLVKRTGEKVFLECVQDMDHENMFWYRQDPGLGLRLIYFSYDVKMKEKGDIPEGYSVSREKKERFSLILESASTNQTSMYLCASNSRRLAYEQYFGPGTRLTVT.

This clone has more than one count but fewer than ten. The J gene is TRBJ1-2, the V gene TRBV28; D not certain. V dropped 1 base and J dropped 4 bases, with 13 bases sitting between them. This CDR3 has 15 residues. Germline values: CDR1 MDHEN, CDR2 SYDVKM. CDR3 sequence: CASSLSILRSYGYTF. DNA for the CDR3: TGTGCCAGCAGTTTATCGATTCTACGGAGCTATGGCTACACCTTC.

The CDR3 is CASSQVWTEERETQYF. For the CDR3, the DNA is TGCGCCAGCAGCCAAGTCTGGACAGAAGAAAGAGAGACCCAGTACTTC. The genes are TRBV4-1 and TRBJ2-5; possible D gene TRBD1, 6 bases. Trimming left V 1 base short and J 4 bases short, with 16 bases between. Germline V lookup: CDR1 MGHRA, CDR2 YSYEKL. CDR3 length: 16 amino acids.

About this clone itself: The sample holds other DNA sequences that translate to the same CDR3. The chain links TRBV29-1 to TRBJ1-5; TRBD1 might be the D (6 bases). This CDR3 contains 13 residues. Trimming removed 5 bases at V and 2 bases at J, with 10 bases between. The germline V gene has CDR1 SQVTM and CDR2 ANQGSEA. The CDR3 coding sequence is TGCAGCGTTCTGACAGGAGGCAATCAGCCCCAGCATTTT. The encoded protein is CSVLTGGNQPQHF.

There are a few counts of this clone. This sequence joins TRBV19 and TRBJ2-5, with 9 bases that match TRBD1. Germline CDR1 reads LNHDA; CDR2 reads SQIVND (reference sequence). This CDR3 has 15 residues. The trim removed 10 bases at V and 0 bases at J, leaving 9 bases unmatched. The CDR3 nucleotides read TGTGCCACCCAAACGGGGACAGGGTACCAAGAGACCCAGTACTTC. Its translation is CATQTGTGYQETQYF.

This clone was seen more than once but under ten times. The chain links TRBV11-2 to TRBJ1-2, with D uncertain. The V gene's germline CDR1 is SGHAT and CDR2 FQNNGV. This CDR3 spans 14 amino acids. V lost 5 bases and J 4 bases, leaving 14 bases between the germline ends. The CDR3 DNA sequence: TGTGCCAGCAGCCCCGATGGGAGTATCTATGGCTACACCTTC. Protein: CASSPDGSIYGYTF.